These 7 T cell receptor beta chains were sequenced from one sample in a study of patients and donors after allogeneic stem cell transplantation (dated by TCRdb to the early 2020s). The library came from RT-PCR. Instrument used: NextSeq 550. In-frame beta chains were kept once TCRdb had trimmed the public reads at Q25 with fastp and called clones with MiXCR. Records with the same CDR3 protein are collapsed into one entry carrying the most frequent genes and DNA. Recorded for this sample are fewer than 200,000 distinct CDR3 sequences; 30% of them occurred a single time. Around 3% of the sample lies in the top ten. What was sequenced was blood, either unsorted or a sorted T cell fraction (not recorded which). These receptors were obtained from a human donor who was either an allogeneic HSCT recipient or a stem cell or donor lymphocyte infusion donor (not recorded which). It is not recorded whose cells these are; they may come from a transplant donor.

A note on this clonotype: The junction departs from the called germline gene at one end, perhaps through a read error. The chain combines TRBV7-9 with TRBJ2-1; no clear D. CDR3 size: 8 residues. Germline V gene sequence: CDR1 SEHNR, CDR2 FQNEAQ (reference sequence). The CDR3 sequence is CASSLPSF. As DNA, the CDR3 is TGTGCCAGCAGCTTACCGAGCTTC.

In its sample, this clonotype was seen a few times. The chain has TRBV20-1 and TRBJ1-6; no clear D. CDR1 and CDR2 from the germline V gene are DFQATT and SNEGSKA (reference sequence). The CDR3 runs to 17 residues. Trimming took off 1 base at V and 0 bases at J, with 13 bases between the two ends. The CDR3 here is CSARVGDFSSYNSPLHF. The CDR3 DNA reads TGCAGTGCTAGAGTTGGGGATTTTAGCTCCTATAATTCACCCCTCCACTTT.

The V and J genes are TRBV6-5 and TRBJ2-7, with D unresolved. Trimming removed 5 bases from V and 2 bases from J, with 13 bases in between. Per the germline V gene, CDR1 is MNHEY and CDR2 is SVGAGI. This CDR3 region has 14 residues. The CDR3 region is CASSKQAETYEQYF. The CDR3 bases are TGTGCCAGCAGTAAGCAGGCAGAGACCTACGAGCAGTACTTC.

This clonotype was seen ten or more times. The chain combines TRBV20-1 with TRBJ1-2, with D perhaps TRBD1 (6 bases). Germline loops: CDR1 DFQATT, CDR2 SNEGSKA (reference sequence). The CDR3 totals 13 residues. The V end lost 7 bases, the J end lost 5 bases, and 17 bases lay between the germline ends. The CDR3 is CSVENREGYGYTF. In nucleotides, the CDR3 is TGCAGTGTTGAAAACAGGGAGGGGTATGGCTACACCTTC.

The CDR3 region is CSAGYSYEQYF. The CDR3 DNA follows: TGCAGCGCGGGCTACTCCTACGAGCAGTACTTC. The chain employs TRBV29-1 and TRBJ2-7; D remains ambiguous. The CDR3 has 11 residues. CDR1 is SQVTM, CDR2 ANQGSEA, per germline. Trimming took 7 bases from V and 0 from J, leaving 7 bases between them.

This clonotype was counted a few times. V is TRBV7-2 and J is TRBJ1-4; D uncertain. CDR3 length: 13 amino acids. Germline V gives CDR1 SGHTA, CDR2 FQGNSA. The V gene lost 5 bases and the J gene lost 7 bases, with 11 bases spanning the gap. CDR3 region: CASSLASTEKLFF. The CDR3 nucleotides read TGTGCCAGCAGCCTGGCCAGTACTGAAAAACTGTTTTTT.

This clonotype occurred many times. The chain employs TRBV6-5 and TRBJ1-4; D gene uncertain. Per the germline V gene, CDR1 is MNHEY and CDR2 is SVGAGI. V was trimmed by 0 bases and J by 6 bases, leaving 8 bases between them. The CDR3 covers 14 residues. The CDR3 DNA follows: TGTGCCAGCAGTTACTCTCGGGCCCATGAAAAACTGTTTTTT. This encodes CASSYSRAHEKLFF.